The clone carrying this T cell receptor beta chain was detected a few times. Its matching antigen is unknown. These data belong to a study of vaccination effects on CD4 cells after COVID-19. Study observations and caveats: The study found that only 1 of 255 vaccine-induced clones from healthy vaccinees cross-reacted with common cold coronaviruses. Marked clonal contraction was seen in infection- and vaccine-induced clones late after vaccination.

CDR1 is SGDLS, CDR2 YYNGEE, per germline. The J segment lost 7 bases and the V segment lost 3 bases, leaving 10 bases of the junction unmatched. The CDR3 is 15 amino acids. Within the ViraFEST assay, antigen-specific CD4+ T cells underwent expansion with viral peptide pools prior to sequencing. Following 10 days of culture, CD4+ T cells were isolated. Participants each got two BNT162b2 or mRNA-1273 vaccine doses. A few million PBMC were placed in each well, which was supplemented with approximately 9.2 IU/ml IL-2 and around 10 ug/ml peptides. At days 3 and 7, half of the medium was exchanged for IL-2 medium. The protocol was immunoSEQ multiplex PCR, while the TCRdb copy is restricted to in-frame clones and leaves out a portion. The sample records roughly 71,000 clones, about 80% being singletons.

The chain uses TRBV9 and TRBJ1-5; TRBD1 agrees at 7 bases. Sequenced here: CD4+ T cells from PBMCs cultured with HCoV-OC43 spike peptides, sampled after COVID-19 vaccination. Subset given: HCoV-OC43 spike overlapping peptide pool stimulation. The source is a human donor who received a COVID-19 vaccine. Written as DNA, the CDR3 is TGTGCCAGCAGCGAAACCGGGACAGAAGGCCAGCCCCAGCATTTT. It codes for CASSETGTEGQPQHF.